These 18 T cell receptor beta chains were sequenced from one sample in a study of cytomegalovirus exposure and HLA in healthy donors. In the PCR, 60 Vbeta and 13 Jbeta primers were used. The repertoire was sequenced with immunoSEQ multiplex PCR; TCRdb's copy has only in-frame clones and lacks some. In the table there are roughly 100,000 clones, around a tenth of which are singletons. The source material was PBMCs. These receptors were taken from a man in his forties in good health and CMV-seropositive.

V is TRBV7-9 and J is TRBJ1-1; 9 nucleotides align to TRBD1. Germline V CDR1 and CDR2: SEHNR, FQNEAQ (reference sequence). With V trimmed by 5 bases and J by 1 base, 5 bases remained unmatched. There are 15 residues in the CDR3. The CDR3 loop is CASSLQGQGNTEAFF. CDR3 sequence (DNA): TGTGCCAGCAGCCTACAGGGACAGGGGAACACTGAAGCTTTCTTT.

The chain joins TRBV7-9 to TRBJ2-7; D is possibly TRBD1 (6 bases). The CDR3 is 13 residues long. The V gene's germline CDR1 is SEHNR and CDR2 FQNEAQ (reference sequence). Trimming took off 7 bases at V and 6 bases at J, with 16 bases between the two ends. The CDR3 bases are TGTGCCAGCACGTCGGCAGGGGTAGGCGAGCAGTACTTC. It is translated as CASTSAGVGEQYF.

CDR3 sequence reads: CASTAGGSYEQYF. The CDR3 region has the DNA TGTGCCAGCACCGCAGGGGGGTCCTACGAGCAGTACTTC. V is TRBV27 and J is TRBJ2-7; possibly TRBD1 for D (7 bases). V was trimmed by 7 bases and J by 1 base, leaving 11 bases between them. The germline CDR1 and CDR2 sequences are MNHEY and SMNVEV (reference sequence). This CDR3 spans 13 amino acids.

This clone was detected only a few times. This rearrangement joins TRBV9 to TRBJ2-1; 10 nucleotides line up with TRBD2. J lost 4 bases, V lost 4 bases, and 5 bases had no gene match. The CDR3 is 15 amino acids. The germline V gene has CDR1 SGDLS and CDR2 YYNGEE. In nucleotides, the CDR3 is TGTGCCAGCAGCCAGACTAGCGGGCGTTACAATGAGCAGTTCTTC. Residues: CASSQTSGRYNEQFF.

V usage is TRBV6-5 and J usage is TRBJ2-7; the match to TRBD2 covers 7 bases. Germline V lookup: CDR1 MNHEY, CDR2 SVGAGI. CDR3 length equals 11 residues. Unmatched junction bases numbered 4, after V lost 9 bases and J lost 5 bases. The CDR3 loop reads CASRRGNEQYF. The CDR3 DNA is TGTGCCAGTCGGCGGGGGAACGAGCAGTACTTC.

This clone was picked up a small number of times. The V and J genes are TRBV6-1 and TRBJ1-2; D possibly corresponds to TRBD1 (5 bases). This CDR3 region has 15 residues. Germline V gene sequence: CDR1 MNHNS, CDR2 SASEGT. Trimming removed 0 bases at V and 8 bases at J, with 16 bases between. The CDR3 loop reads CASSEARGGWKGYTF. The CDR3 nucleotides are TGTGCCAGCAGTGAAGCGAGGGGAGGGTGGAAGGGCTACACCTTC.

CDR3 DNA sequence: TGTGCCAGCAGCTTGGTACTAGCGTACCGCACAGATACGCAGTATTTT. Protein: CASSLVLAYRTDTQYF. The chain is built from TRBV5-4 and TRBJ2-3, with 7 bases that match TRBD2. The V and J ends lost 0 bases and 1 base, in that order; junction bases with no gene match: 5. CDR3 length: 16 amino acids. Germline CDR1 is SGHNT and CDR2 is YYREEE (reference sequence).

This clone was seen a handful of times. The chain uses TRBV11-3 and TRBJ1-1; D unclear. Trimming shortened V by 1 base and J by 8 bases, and 8 bases separated the two germline ends. This CDR3 has 12 residues. Germline V gene sequence: CDR1 SGHNT, CDR2 YENEEA. The CDR3 protein is CASSLGSGEAFF. The CDR3 DNA reads as TGTGCCAGCAGCTTAGGCTCAGGAGAAGCTTTCTTT.

The J gene is TRBJ2-2, the V gene TRBV4-1, with D possibly TRBD2 on 6 matching bases. Germline V gene sequence: CDR1 MGHRA, CDR2 YSYEKL. The V and J ends lost 0 bases and 6 bases respectively, with 14 bases between them. This CDR3 has 16 residues. The CDR3 reads CASSQETNGSPGELFF. CDR3 sequence (DNA): TGCGCCAGCAGCCAAGAAACCAACGGGAGTCCCGGGGAGCTGTTTTTT.

This clone has a handful of counts. The chain couples TRBV4-1 to TRBJ1-2; 8 positions agree with TRBD1. The CDR3 covers 17 residues. With V trimmed by 4 bases and J by 2 bases, 12 bases remained unmatched. Germline CDR1 MGHRA, CDR2 YSYEKL. The CDR3 loop is CASSLSPGQGQNYGYTF. The CDR3 bases are TGCGCCAGCAGCCTTAGTCCTGGACAGGGACAAAACTATGGCTACACCTTC.

The rearrangement links TRBV30 to TRBJ2-1; 8 bases agree with TRBD2. Unmatched junction bases numbered 12, after V lost 2 bases and J lost 9 bases. The germline V gene encodes CDR1 GTSNPN and CDR2 SVGIG (reference sequence). This CDR3 comprises 15 residues. CDR3 amino acids: CAWSPVGTSRTEQFF. CDR3 DNA: TGTGCCTGGAGTCCGGTTGGGACTAGTAGGACTGAGCAGTTCTTC. Drawing the rest from reference TRBV30 and TRBJ2-1, the complete variable domain is SQTIHQWPATLVQPVGSPLSLECTVEGTSNPNLYWYRQAAGRGLQLLFYSVGIGQISSEVPQNLSASRPQDRQFILSSKKLLLSDSGFYLCAWSPVGTSRTEQFFGPGTRLTVL.

The chain links TRBV7-2 to TRBJ2-7, with a possible D match to TRBD1 (6 bases). Germline V gene data show CDR1 as SGHTA and CDR2 as FQGNSA. The V end was cut by 0 bases, the J end by 3 bases, with 12 bases between. The CDR3 sequence is 15 residues long. Here the CDR3 reads CASSLATGLNYEQYF. The CDR3 DNA reads as TGTGCCAGCAGCTTAGCGACAGGACTCAACTACGAGCAGTACTTC. Filled out from reference TRBV7-2 and TRBJ2-7, the complete variable domain reads GAGVSQSPSNKVTEKGKDVELRCDPISGHTALYWYRQSLGQGLEFLIYFQGNSAPDKSGLPSDRFSAERTGGSVSTLTIQRTQQEDSAVYLCASSLATGLNYEQYFGPGTRLTVT.

This clone was observed a handful of times. The rearrangement joins TRBV25-1 to TRBJ1-2; D possibly corresponds to TRBD1 (6 bases). Germline-derived CDR1 and CDR2 are MGHDK and SYGVNS. CDR3 length: 12 residues. Trimming removed 6 bases at V and 7 bases at J, with 12 bases between. DNA of the CDR3: TGTGCCAGCAGGAAAGGGGGATTTGGCTACACCTTC. Translation: CASRKGGFGYTF.

This chain links TRBV7-9 with TRBJ1-1; D call uncertain. Trimming shortened V by 11 bases and J by 0 bases, and 10 bases separated the two germline ends. Germline values: CDR1 SEHNR, CDR2 FQNEAQ (reference sequence). The CDR3 spans 12 residues. Here the CDR3 reads CAVLTMNTEAFF. CDR3 DNA sequence: TGTGCCGTACTTACCATGAACACTGAAGCTTTCTTT.

The chain links TRBV27 to TRBJ2-3, with D unclear. V dropped 7 bases and J dropped 5 bases, with 10 bases sitting between them. This CDR3 contains 12 residues. The germline gives CDR1 MNHEY, CDR2 SMNVEV (reference sequence). The CDR3 sequence is CASIGQGDTQYF. CDR3 in DNA: TGTGCCAGCATTGGGCAAGGAGATACGCAGTATTTT.

J is TRBJ2-1 and V is TRBV9; 10 bases are shared with TRBD2. Trimming cost V 4 bases and J 8 bases; bases outside gene matches: 15. CDR1 is SGDLS, CDR2 YYNGEE, per germline. The CDR3 is 17 amino acids. The CDR3 DNA sequence: TGTGCCAGCAGCCCGAGTCCTAGCGGGAGTTCTACCCATGAGCAGTTCTTC. This translates into CASSPSPSGSSTHEQFF.

This clone was observed a handful of times. This chain joins TRBV7-8 and TRBJ2-7; maybe TRBD2 (6 bases). The CDR3 sequence is 15 residues long. With 1 base removed from V and 7 bases from J, the gap between germline ends came to 17 bases. CDR1 is SGHVS and CDR2 is FQNEAQ in the germline V gene. CDR3 DNA sequence: TGTGCCAGCAGCTTAGGGTGGGGAGGATTCCTGGAGCAGTACTTC. Residues: CASSLGWGGFLEQYF.

The J gene is TRBJ1-1, the V gene TRBV7-8; 11 positions agree with TRBD1. CDR3 length: 16 amino acids. The V gene end was trimmed by 1 base and the J gene end by 4 bases; junction bases not matched to a gene: 5. Germline V gene sequence: CDR1 SGHVS, CDR2 FQNEAQ. CDR3 sequence reads: CASSLVLGQGGTEAFF. The CDR3 DNA reads as TGTGCCAGCAGCTTAGTTTTGGGACAGGGGGGCACTGAAGCTTTCTTT.